The rows below give T cell receptor beta chains drawn from one sample of a study of T cell responses to AZD1222 COVID-19 vaccine. Libraries were prepared by immunoSEQ multiplex PCR; TCRdb keeps only in-frame clonotypes and omits some of them. The profile covers 94,000 or so clones, with 80% to 90% appearing a single time and about 1.5% taken by the ten largest. This sample comprised peripheral blood, obtained on day 0 of AZD1222 vaccination. The receptors derive from an adult in good health. Both conserved end residues are part of each CDR3. Fields, in order: D gene, J gene, clone size, V gene, CDR3 DNA, CDR3 protein. D genes are given only for firm matches. The size field is filled for only some rows; it gives once, few, many or a size class.

>-|TRBJ1-6|-|TRBV30
TGTGCCTGGAGTGTAAGGGGCGTAAATAATTCACCCCTCCACTTT
CAWSVRGVNNSPLHF
>-|TRBJ1-2|-|TRBV28
TGTGCCAGCAGTTTTGTGTCGGCGAACTATGGCTACACCTTC
CASSFVSANYGYTF
>TRBD1|TRBJ2-7|few|TRBV5-1
TGCGCCAGCAGCAGAAGACAGGGGTTTGGCGAGCAGTACTTC
CASSRRQGFGEQYF
>-|TRBJ1-3|-|TRBV7-9
TGTGCCAGCAGCTTAATGGGGACTGGAAACACCATATATTTT
CASSLMGTGNTIYF
>-|TRBJ1-4|-|TRBV5-5
TGTGCCAGCAGCTTGGTTGGCGGCGCTGAGAAACTGTTTTTT
CASSLVGGAEKLFF
>-|TRBJ1-5|-|TRBV21-1
TGTGCCAGCACACAGGGAAGGGGCAATCAGCCCCAGCATTTT
CASTQGRGNQPQHF
>-|TRBJ2-3|-|TRBV5-1
TGCGCCAGCAGCTCAACATGGGGTAGTTTCGCAGATACGCAGTATTTT
CASSSTWGSFADTQYF
>-|TRBJ2-1|-|TRBV7-3
TGTGCCAGCAGCCCCCACGGGGCCGGTGAGCAGTTCTTC
CASSPHGAGEQFF
>-|TRBJ1-5|-|TRBV19
TGTGCCAGTAGTATTCCCTCAGGGGGCAATCAGCCCCAGCATTTT
CASSIPSGGNQPQHF
>TRBD1|TRBJ1-4|-|TRBV19
TGTGCCACCAGACAGGGGGAAGAAAAACTGTTTTTT
CATRQGEEKLFF
>-|TRBJ1-2|-|TRBV10-3
TGTGCCATCAGTGAAGTAGGGGAGGATGGCTACACCTTC
CAISEVGEDGYTF
>TRBD1|TRBJ1-2|-|TRBV6-5
TGTGCCAGCAGTTTCGGACAGGGGTATGGCTACACCTTC
CASSFGQGYGYTF
>-|TRBJ1-2|-|TRBV30
TGTGCCTGGACAAGCCCGGCCCCCGGCTACACCTTC
CAWTSPAPGYTF
>-|TRBJ2-7|-|TRBV28
TGTGCCAGCAAGGACTACTCCTACGAGCAGTACTTC
CASKDYSYEQYF
>-|TRBJ1-2|-|TRBV28
TGTGCCAGCAGTTTATCCCAATATGGCTACACCTTC
CASSLSQYGYTF
>-|TRBJ1-1|once|TRBV12-3/TRBV12-4
TGTGCCAGCAGGGAGAAGGGAAGGACTGAAGCTTTCTTT
CASREKGRTEAFF
>TRBD1|TRBJ1-2|-|TRBV29-1
TGCAGCGTTGGGGACAGAGAGGGCTACACCTTC
CSVGDREGYTF
>TRBD1|TRBJ2-2|once|TRBV9
TGTGCCAGCAGCTACCGGGACAGGGGCACCGGGGAGCTGTTTTTT
CASSYRDRGTGELFF
>-|TRBJ1-2|-|TRBV23-1
TGCGCCAGCAGGCCCAACCGGGCAAACTCAAGTGGCTACACCTTC
CASRPNRANSSGYTF
>-|TRBJ1-1|few|TRBV6-2/TRBV6-3
TGTGCCAGCAGCCGTGACAGGTTCCCACCCAACACTGAAGCTTTCTTT
CASSRDRFPPNTEAFF
>-|TRBJ1-2|-|TRBV6-6
TGTGCCAGCAGTTCCCTAGTGTATGGCTACACCTTC
CASSSLVYGYTF
>-|TRBJ2-7|-|TRBV7-2
TGTGCCAGCAGCTTAAGATGGACTTCCTACGAGCAGTACTTC
CASSLRWTSYEQYF
>-|TRBJ1-2|-|TRBV2
TGTGCCAGCAGTGATGGGGGGGGTAGTGGCTATGGCTACACCTTC
CASSDGGGSGYGYTF
>-|TRBJ2-1|-|TRBV3-1/TRBV3-2
TGTGCCAGCAGCCAAGATCCCCAGGGTCACAATGAGCAGTTCTTC
CASSQDPQGHNEQFF
>TRBD2|TRBJ2-3|-|TRBV14
TGTGCCAGCAGTCTCTTTGGGGGGGGCACAGATACGCAGTATTTT
CASSLFGGGTDTQYF
>TRBD2|TRBJ2-1|-|TRBV10-2
TGCGCCAGCAGTGACCAGGCTAGCGGCGGGAATGAGCAGTTCTTC
CASSDQASGGNEQFF
>-|TRBJ1-1|-|TRBV11-3
TGTGCCAGCAGCCCGGGAGGCGGACACCTCACTGAAGCTTTCTTT
CASSPGGGHLTEAFF
>-|TRBJ2-7|-|TRBV19
TGTGCCAGTAGTTCGACAGGAGCCTACGAGCAGTACTTC
CASSSTGAYEQYF
>-|TRBJ1-5|-|TRBV7-8
TGTGCCAGCAGCCGCCTGCTGGGTGCTCAGCCCCAGCATTTT
CASSRLLGAQPQHF
>-|TRBJ2-2|-|TRBV19
TGTGCCAGTAGTATGGGGTCGAACACCGGGGAGCTGTTTTTT
CASSMGSNTGELFF
>-|TRBJ2-7|-|TRBV6-5
TGTGCCAGCAGCTACGAGGGAAGGGACACCTACGAGCAGTACTTC
CASSYEGRDTYEQYF
>TRBD1|TRBJ1-2|-|TRBV3-1/TRBV3-2
TGTGCCAGCAGCCAAGAGTCTGGGACAGTGGCGTCTTATGGCTACACCTTC
CASSQESGTVASYGYTF
>TRBD1|TRBJ2-5|-|TRBV5-5
TGTGCCAGCAGCACGGACAGGGGAGAGACCCAGTACTTC
CASSTDRGETQYF
>-|TRBJ1-5|-|TRBV11-2
TGTGCCAGCAGCGAAAACGGGGTACGCCAGCCCCAGCATTTT
CASSENGVRQPQHF
>-|TRBJ1-1|-|TRBV11-2
TGTGCCAGCAGCTTATCCCCCACGAACACTGAAGCTTTCTTT
CASSLSPTNTEAFF
>-|TRBJ1-5|-|TRBV19
TGTGCCAGCCGCCGAAGGGCGGAGCCCAAATATAGCAATCAGCCCCAGCATTTT
CASRRRAEPKYSNQPQHF
>-|TRBJ1-5|-|TRBV28
TGTGCCAGCAGTTCCGGGACTAGGCAGCCCCAGCATTTT
CASSSGTRQPQHF
>-|TRBJ2-2|-|TRBV11-3
TGTGCCAGCAGCTTACAGCCAGACCTGACCGGGGAGCTGTTTTTT
CASSLQPDLTGELFF
>-|TRBJ1-1|-|TRBV5-1
TGCGCCAGCAATGATATAGAGAACACTGAAGCTTTCTTT
CASNDIENTEAFF
>-|TRBJ2-7|-|TRBV9
TGTGCCAGCAGCAGAGGGGGGCAGGACTCCTACGAGCAGTACTTC
CASSRGGQDSYEQYF
>TRBD1|TRBJ1-1|-|TRBV7-9
TGTGCCAGCAGCCTCGGGACAGGGACGGGGACTGAAGCTTTCTTT
CASSLGTGTGTEAFF
>TRBD2|TRBJ2-3|once|TRBV7-2
TGTGCCAGCAGCTTAAGGACTAGCGGGGGGGCAACAGATACGCAGTATTTT
CASSLRTSGGATDTQYF
>TRBD1|TRBJ2-7|-|TRBV28
TGTGCCAGCAGTCCGGGGACAGGCGCCTCCTACGAGCAGTACTTC
CASSPGTGASYEQYF
>-|TRBJ1-2|-|TRBV9
TGTGCCAGCAGCGTAGACGTCGGGGGCGGTTATGGCTACACCTTC
CASSVDVGGGYGYTF
>-|TRBJ1-5|few|TRBV7-6
TGTGCCAGCAGCTTGGGAAACAGGAATAGCAATCAGCCCCAGCATTTT
CASSLGNRNSNQPQHF
>-|TRBJ1-5|few|TRBV7-2
TGTGCCAGCAGCTTTGGGGATTTGGGCAATCAGCCCCAGCATTTT
CASSFGDLGNQPQHF
>-|TRBJ2-1|-|TRBV5-1
TGCGCCAGCAGCTTGTTATGGGGGGGACATAGGAGCTCCTACAATGAGCAGTTCTTC
CASSLLWGGHRSSYNEQFF
>TRBD1|TRBJ1-2|-|TRBV7-9
TGTGCCAGCAGCCCTGGGACAGTAGGCCATGGCTACACCTTC
CASSPGTVGHGYTF
>-|TRBJ2-5|-|TRBV5-1
TGCGCCAGCAGCTTGGACCCGAGGGAGACCCAGTACTTC
CASSLDPRETQYF
>TRBD1|TRBJ1-5|-|TRBV19
TGTGCCAGTAGTATAGACCCGGACAGGGTTAGCAATCAGCCCCAGCATTTT
CASSIDPDRVSNQPQHF